Presented here are 5 T cell receptor beta chains from one specimen sequenced in a study of blood T cell repertoires in COVID-19. Produced via immunoSEQ multiplex PCR; TCRdb's table is partial and in-frame only. The table lists 400,000 or so clones, 80% to 95% of them singletons, with less than 0.75% in the top ten. Sample: PBMCs or T cells enriched from blood (not recorded which). The receptor source for this set is a man between 18 and 29 years old who had recovered from COVID-19.

The rearrangement links TRBV28 to TRBJ1-1, with TRBD1 identical over 10 bases. Germline-derived CDR1 and CDR2 are MDHEN and SYDVKM. The CDR3 is 17 amino acids. With 4 bases clipped from V and 4 bases from J, the junction kept 12 bases outside the gene matches. CDR3: CASSSPRQGAGGTEAFF. The CDR3 DNA reads TGTGCCAGCAGTTCCCCCAGACAGGGGGCGGGTGGCACTGAAGCTTTCTTT.

This chain joins TRBV7-3 and TRBJ2-3; 10 nucleotides align to TRBD1. The CDR3 contains 15 residues. Looked up from germline, CDR1 is SGHTA and CDR2 is FQGTGA. With 4 bases clipped from V and 4 bases from J, the junction kept 5 bases outside the gene matches. The CDR3 region has the DNA TGTGCCAGCAGCTCGGGACAGGGGACCCCAGATACGCAGTATTTT. This translates into CASSSGQGTPDTQYF. Together with reference TRBV7-3 and TRBJ2-3, the CDR3 gives the full variable domain: GAGVSQTPSNKVTEKGKYVELRCDPISGHTALYWYRQSLGQGPEFLIYFQGTGAADDSGLPNDRFFAVRPEGSVSTLKIQRTERGDSAVYLCASSSGQGTPDTQYFGPGTRLTVL.

V gene TRBV7-3 combines with J gene TRBJ1-6; unclear D gene. The germline V gene has CDR1 SGHTA and CDR2 FQGTGA. V dropped 5 bases and J dropped 9 bases, with 17 bases sitting between them. This CDR3 contains 15 residues. The CDR3 sequence: CASSPEPNLGSPLHF. The CDR3 region has the DNA TGTGCCAGCAGCCCCGAGCCAAATCTAGGTTCACCCCTCCACTTT.

The rearrangement links TRBV5-1 to TRBJ2-5, with a tentative D call TRBD1 (6 bases). CDR1 is SGHRS and CDR2 is YFSETQ in the germline V gene. The CDR3 extends over 15 amino acids. V was shortened by 4 bases and J by 1 base, with 14 bases between the two germline ends. The CDR3 sequence is CASSIGQTSQETQYF. The CDR3 coding sequence is TGCGCCAGCAGCATCGGACAGACCTCCCAAGAGACCCAGTACTTC.

CDR3 bases: TGCGCCAGCAGCCAACGACAGGGAGAAGGCGATGGCTACACCTTC. Its translation is CASSQRQGEGDGYTF. V is TRBV4-1 and J is TRBJ1-2; 7 bases match TRBD1. Germline CDR1 MGHRA, CDR2 YSYEKL. The CDR3 runs to 15 residues. V lost 2 bases and J lost 6; bases outside the gene matches: 9.